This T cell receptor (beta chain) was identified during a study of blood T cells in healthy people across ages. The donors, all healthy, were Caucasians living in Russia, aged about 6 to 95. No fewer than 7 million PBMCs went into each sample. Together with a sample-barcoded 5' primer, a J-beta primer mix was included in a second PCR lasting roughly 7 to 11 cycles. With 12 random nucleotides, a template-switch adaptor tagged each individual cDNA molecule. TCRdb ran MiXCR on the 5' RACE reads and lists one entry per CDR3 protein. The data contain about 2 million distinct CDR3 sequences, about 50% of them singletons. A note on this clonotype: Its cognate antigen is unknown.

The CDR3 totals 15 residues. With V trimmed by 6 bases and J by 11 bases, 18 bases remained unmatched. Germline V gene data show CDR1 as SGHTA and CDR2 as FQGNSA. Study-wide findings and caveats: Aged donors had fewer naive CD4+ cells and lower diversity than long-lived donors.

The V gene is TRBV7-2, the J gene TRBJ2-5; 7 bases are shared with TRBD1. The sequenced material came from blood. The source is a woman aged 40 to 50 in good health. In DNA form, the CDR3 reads TGTGCCAGCAGACTCGGACAGGAGGCGATGGGGGAGCAGTACTTC. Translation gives CASRLGQEAMGEQYF.